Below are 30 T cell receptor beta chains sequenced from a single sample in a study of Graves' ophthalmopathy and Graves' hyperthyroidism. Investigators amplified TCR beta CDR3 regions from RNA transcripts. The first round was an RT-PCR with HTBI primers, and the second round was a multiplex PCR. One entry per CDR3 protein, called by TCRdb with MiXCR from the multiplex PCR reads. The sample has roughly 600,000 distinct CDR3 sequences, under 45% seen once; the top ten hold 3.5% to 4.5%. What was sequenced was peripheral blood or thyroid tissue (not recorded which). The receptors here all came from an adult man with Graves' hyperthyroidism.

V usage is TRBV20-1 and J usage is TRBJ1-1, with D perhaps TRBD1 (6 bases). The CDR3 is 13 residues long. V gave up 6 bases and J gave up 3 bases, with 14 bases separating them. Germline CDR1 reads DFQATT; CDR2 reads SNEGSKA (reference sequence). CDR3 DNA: TGCAGTGCGGGACACCGGCGGGACACTGAAGCTTTCTTT. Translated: CSAGHRRDTEAFF.

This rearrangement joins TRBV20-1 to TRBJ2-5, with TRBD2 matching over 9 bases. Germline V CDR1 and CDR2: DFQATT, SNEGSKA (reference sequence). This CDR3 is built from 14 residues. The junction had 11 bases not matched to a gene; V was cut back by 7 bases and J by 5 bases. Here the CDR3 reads CSGAGTSRAETQYF. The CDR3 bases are TGCAGTGGGGCAGGGACTAGCAGGGCCGAGACCCAGTACTTC.

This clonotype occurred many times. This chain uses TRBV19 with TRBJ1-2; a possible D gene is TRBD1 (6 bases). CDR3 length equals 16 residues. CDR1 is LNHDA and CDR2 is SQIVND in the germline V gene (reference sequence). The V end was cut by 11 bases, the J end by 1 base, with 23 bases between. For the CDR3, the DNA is TGTGCCTCCCTATACCGGGACACCGGCTATAACTATGGCTACACCTTC. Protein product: CASLYRDTGYNYGYTF.

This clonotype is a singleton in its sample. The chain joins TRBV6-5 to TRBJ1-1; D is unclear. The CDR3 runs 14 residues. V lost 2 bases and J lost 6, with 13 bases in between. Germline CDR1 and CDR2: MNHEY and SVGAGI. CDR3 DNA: TGTGCCAGCAGTTACCCGATTCCGGGGTCTGAAGCTTTCTTT. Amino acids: CASSYPIPGSEAFF.

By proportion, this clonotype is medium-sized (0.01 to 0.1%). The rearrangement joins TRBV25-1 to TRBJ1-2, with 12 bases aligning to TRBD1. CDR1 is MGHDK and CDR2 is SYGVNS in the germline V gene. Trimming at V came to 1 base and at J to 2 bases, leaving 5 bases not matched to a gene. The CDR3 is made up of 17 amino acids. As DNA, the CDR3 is TGTGCCAGCAGTGAATTAGAGGGGACAGGGGGCAACTATGGCTACACCTTC. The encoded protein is CASSELEGTGGNYGYTF.

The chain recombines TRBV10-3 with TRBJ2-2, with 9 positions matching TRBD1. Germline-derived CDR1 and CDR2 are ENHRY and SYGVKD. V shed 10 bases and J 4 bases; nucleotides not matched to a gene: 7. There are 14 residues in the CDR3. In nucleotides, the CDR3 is TGTGCCACCCGGACAGGGGCGGGCACCGGGGAGCTGTTTTTT. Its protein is CATRTGAGTGELFF.

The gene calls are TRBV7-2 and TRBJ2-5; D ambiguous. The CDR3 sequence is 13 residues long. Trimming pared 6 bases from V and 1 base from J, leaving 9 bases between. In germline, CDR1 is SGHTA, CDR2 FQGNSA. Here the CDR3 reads CASSDIPQETQYF. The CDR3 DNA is TGTGCCAGCAGTGACATCCCCCAAGAGACCCAGTACTTC.

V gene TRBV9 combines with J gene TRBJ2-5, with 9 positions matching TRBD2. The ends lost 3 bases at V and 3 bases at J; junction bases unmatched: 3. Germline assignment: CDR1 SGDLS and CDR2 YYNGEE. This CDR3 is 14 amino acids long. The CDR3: CASSASGVEETQYF. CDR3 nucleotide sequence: TGTGCCAGCAGCGCTAGCGGGGTCGAAGAGACCCAGTACTTC.

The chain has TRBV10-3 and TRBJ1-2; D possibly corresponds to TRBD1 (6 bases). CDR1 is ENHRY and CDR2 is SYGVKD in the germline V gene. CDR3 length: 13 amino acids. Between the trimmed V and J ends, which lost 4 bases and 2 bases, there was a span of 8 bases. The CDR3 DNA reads TGTGCCATCAGTGTGGGGGGCAACTATGGCTACACCTTC. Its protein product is CAISVGGNYGYTF.

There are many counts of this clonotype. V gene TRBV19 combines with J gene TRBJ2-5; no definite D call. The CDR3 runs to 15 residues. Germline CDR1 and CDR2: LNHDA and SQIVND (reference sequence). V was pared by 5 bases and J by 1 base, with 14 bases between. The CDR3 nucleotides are TGTGCCAGTAGTCCAGACACATGGTCCCAAGAGACCCAGTACTTC. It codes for CASSPDTWSQETQYF.

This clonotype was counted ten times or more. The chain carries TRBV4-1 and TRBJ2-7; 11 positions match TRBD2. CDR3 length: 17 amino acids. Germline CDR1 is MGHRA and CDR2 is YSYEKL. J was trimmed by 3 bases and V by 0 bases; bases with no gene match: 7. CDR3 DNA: TGCGCCAGCAGCCAAGACCTCGTAGCGGGAGGGATCTACGAGCAGTACTTC. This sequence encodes CASSQDLVAGGIYEQYF.

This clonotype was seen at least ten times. CDR3 nucleotide sequence: TGTGCCAGCAGCGTAGAGGGCCTGGACACTGAAGCTTTCTTT. Its protein product is CASSVEGLDTEAFF. V is TRBV9 and J is TRBJ1-1; D is unclear. This CDR3 has 14 amino acids. Germline V gene sequence: CDR1 SGDLS, CDR2 YYNGEE. V shed 0 bases and J shed 3 bases, with 9 bases lying between them. Variable domain in full (rest from reference TRBV9 and TRBJ1-1): DSGVTQTPKHLITATGQRVTLRCSPRSGDLSVYWYQQSLDQGLQFLIQYYNGEERAKGNILERFSAQQFPDLHSELNLSSLELGDSALYFCASSVEGLDTEAFFGQGTRLTVV.

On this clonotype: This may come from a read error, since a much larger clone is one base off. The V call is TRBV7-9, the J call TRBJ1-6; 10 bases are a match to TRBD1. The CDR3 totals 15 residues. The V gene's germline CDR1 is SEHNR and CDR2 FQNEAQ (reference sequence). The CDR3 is CASSLDRGHGSPLNF. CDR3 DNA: TGTGCCAGCAGTCTTGACAGGGGGCATGGTTCACCCCTCAACTTT. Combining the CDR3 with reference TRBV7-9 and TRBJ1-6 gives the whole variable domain DTGVSQNPRHKITKRGQNVTFRCDPISEHNRLYWYRQTLGQGPEFLTYFQNEAQLEKSRLLSDRFSAERPKGSFSTLEIQRTEQGDSAMYLCASSLDRGHGSPLNFGNGTRLTVT.

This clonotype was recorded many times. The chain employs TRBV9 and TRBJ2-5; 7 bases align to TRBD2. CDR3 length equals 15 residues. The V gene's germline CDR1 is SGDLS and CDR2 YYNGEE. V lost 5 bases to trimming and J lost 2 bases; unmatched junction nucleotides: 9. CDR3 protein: CASSGAGREQETQYF. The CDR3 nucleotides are TGTGCCAGCAGTGGGGCAGGGCGGGAGCAAGAGACCCAGTACTTC. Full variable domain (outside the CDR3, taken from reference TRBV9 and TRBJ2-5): DSGVTQTPKHLITATGQRVTLRCSPRSGDLSVYWYQQSLDQGLQFLIQYYNGEERAKGNILERFSAQQFPDLHSELNLSSLELGDSALYFCASSGAGREQETQYFGPGTRLLVL.

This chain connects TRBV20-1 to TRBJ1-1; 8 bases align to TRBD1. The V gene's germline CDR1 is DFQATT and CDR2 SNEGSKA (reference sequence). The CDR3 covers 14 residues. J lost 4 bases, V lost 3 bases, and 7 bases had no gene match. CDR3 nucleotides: TGCAGTGCTAGTATGGACAGGGAGGGCACTGAAGCTTTCTTT. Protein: CSASMDREGTEAFF.

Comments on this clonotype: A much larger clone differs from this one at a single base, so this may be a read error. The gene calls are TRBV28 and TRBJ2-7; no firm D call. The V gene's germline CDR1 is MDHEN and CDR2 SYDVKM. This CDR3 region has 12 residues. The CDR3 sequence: CASRSGFYGQYF. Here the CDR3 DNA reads TGTGCCAGCCGTTCCGGGTTCTACGGGCAGTACTTC.

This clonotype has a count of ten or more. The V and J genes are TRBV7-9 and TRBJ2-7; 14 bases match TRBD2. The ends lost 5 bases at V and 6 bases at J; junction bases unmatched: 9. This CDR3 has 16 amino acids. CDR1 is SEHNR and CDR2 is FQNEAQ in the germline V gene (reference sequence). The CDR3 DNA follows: TGTGCCAGCAGCCCCAGCGGGACTAGCGGGAGAGGCGAGCAGTACTTC. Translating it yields CASSPSGTSGRGEQYF.

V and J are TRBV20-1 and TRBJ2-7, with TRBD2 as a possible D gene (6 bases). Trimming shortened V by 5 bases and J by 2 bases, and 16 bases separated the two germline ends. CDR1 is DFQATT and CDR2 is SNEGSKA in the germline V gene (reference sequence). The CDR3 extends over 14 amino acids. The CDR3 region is CSAGALGGAYEQYF. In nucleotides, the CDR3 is TGCAGTGCTGGAGCGCTCGGGGGAGCCTACGAGCAGTACTTC.

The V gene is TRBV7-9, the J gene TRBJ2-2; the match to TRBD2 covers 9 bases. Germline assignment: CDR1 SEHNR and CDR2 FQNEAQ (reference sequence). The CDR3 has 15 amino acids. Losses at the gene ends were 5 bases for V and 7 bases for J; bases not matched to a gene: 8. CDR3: CASSSSGSPVGELFF. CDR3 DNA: TGTGCCAGCAGCAGTAGCGGGAGCCCGGTCGGGGAGCTGTTTTTT.

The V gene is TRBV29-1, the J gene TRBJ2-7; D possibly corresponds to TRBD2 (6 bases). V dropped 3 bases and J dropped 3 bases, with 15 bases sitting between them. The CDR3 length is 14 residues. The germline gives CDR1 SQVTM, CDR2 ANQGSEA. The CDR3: CSVDGTGDLYEQYF. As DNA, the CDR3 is TGCAGCGTTGACGGGACGGGGGATCTCTACGAGCAGTACTTC.

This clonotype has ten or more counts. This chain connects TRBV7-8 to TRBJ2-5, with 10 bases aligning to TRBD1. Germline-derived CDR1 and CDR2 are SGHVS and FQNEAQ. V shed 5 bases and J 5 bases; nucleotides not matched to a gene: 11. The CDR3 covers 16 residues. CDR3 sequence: CASSPWGDRGGETQYF. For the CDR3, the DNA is TGTGCCAGCAGCCCGTGGGGGGACAGGGGTGGCGAGACCCAGTACTTC.

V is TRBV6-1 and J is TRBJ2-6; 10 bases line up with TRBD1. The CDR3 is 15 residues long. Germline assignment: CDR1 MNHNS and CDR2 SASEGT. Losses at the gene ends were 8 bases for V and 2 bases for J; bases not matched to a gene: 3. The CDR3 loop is CASPGQGAGANVLTF. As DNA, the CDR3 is TGTGCCAGCCCCGGACAGGGGGCTGGGGCCAACGTCCTGACTTTC.

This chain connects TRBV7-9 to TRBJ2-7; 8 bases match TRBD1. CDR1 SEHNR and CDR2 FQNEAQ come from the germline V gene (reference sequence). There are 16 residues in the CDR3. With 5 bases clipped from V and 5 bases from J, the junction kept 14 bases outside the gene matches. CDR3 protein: CASSEVPGTGQDEQYF. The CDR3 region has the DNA TGTGCCAGCAGCGAAGTTCCCGGGACAGGACAAGACGAGCAGTACTTC. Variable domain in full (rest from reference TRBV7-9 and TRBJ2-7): DTGVSQNPRHKITKRGQNVTFRCDPISEHNRLYWYRQTLGQGPEFLTYFQNEAQLEKSRLLSDRFSAERPKGSFSTLEIQRTEQGDSAMYLCASSEVPGTGQDEQYFGPGTRLTVT.

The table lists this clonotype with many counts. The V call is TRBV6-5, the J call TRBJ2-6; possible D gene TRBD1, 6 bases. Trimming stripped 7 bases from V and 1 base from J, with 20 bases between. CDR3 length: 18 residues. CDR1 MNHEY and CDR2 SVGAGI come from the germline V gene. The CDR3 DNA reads TGTGCCAGCACCCGACAGGTGTTGGATAGTTCTGGGGCCAACGTCCTGACTTTC. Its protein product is CASTRQVLDSSGANVLTF.

The CDR3 reads CASSLDLGTSGYTF. Written as DNA, the CDR3 is TGCGCCAGCAGCTTGGATCTGGGTACGAGTGGCTACACCTTC. V gene TRBV5-1 combines with J gene TRBJ1-2, with D uncertain. The length of the CDR3 is 14 residues. CDR1 and CDR2 from the germline V gene are SGHRS and YFSETQ. The germline V and J ends were trimmed by 0 bases and 7 bases, with 13 bases remaining between them.

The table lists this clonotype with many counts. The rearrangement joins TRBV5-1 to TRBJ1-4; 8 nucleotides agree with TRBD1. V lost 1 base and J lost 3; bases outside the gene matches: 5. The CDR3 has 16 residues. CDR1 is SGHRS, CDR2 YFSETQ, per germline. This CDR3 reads CASSLRTGKSNEKLFF. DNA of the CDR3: TGCGCCAGCAGCTTGAGGACAGGGAAGTCTAATGAAAAACTGTTTTTT.

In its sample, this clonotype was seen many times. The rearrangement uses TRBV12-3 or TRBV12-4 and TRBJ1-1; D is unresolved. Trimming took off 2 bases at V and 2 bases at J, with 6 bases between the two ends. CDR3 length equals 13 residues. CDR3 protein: CASSLNSNTEAFF. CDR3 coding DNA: TGTGCCAGCAGTTTAAATAGTAACACTGAAGCTTTCTTT.

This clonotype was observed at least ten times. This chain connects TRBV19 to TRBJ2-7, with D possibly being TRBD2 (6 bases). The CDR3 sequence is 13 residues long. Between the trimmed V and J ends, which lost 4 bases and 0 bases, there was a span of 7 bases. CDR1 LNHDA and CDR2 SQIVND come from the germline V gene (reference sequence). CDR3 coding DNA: TGTGCCAGTAGTAACGGGGGCTCCTACGAGCAGTACTTC. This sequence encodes CASSNGGSYEQYF.

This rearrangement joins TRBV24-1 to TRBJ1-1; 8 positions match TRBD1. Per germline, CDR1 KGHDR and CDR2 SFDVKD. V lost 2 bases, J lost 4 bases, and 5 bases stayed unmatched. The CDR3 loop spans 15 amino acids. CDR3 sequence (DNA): TGTGCCACCAGTGATTCCTCAGGGGGCGGCACTGAAGCTTTCTTT. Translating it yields CATSDSSGGGTEAFF.

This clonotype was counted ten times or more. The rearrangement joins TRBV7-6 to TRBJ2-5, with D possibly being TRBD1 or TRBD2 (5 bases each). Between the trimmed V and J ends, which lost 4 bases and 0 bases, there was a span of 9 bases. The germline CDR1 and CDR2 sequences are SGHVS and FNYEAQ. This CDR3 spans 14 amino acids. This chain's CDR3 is CASSSGPYQETQYF. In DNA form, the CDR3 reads TGTGCCAGCAGCTCGGGACCGTACCAAGAGACCCAGTACTTC.